This is a list of T cell receptor beta chains from one sample in a study of blood T cell repertoires in COVID-19. The data were produced by immunoSEQ multiplex PCR, yet TCRdb's version contains in-frame clones alone and is incomplete. The repertoire has under 350,000 clones, approximately 90% of them found once; the top ten carry about 4.2%. Material for sequencing was peripheral blood. Receptors were obtained from a middle-aged man with acute or convalescent COVID-19. Each CDR3 is given with its conserved first and last residue. Each record gives: D gene, V gene, J gene, CDR3 protein. A D gene is named only where the DNA matches it firmly.

.	TRBV5-6	TRBJ1-2	CASSTGISGYTF
TRBD1	TRBV5-4	TRBJ2-5	CASSGTGASETQYF
.	TRBV27	TRBJ1-2	CASSQTGGMEYGYTF
.	TRBV9	TRBJ1-1	CASSPRNRGGTEAFF
TRBD1	TRBV11-3	TRBJ1-2	CASSPGTGGGYTF
TRBD1	TRBV6-5	TRBJ2-2	CASTSRGSGTGELFF
.	TRBV5-8	TRBJ1-5	CASSSAGGYQPQHF
TRBD1	TRBV18	TRBJ2-1	CASSPGQGERGEQFF
.	TRBV7-2	TRBJ2-7	CASSPGADSSYEQYF
.	TRBV5-4	TRBJ1-1	CASTHPRENTEAFF
TRBD1	TRBV6-1	TRBJ1-6	CASSERQGGPSPLHF
TRBD1	TRBV6-5	TRBJ1-2	CASKETGRYDGYTF
.	TRBV12-3/TRBV12-4	TRBJ2-7	CASSLGGWERLRF
.	TRBV11-3	TRBJ2-5	CASSLGLEDQETQYF
.	TRBV27	TRBJ2-3	CASSGTKDTQYF
.	TRBV10-3	TRBJ1-3	CAIGGASLSGNTIYF
TRBD2	TRBV19	TRBJ2-1	CASSMGSGGAFSDEQFF
TRBD1	TRBV7-8	TRBJ1-4	CASSLGNRGGEKLFF
.	TRBV29-1	TRBJ2-2	CSVDRSNTGELFF
TRBD1	TRBV27	TRBJ1-2	CASSPTGVYGYTF
.	TRBV27	TRBJ1-2	CASSFGQGFNYGYTF
.	TRBV4-2	TRBJ2-1	CASSRLGRDLPYNEQFF
.	TRBV7-2	TRBJ1-1	CASSRRTGDTEAFF
.	TRBV5-4	TRBJ2-7	CASSKDRQVSYEQYF